This TCR beta chain emerged from a study of technical replicates of blood from a few donors. TCRdb's copy holds only in-frame clones and misses some; the assay was immunoSEQ multiplex PCR. Of fewer than 100,000 clones in the sample, 75% to 90% are singletons; the top ten hold 0.41%. The germline CDR1 and CDR2 sequences are SGHDT and YYEEEE. With 4 bases removed from V and 3 bases from J, the gap between germline ends came to 14 bases. There are 14 residues in the CDR3. This TCR came from a human donor in good health. Material: T cells isolated from PBMCs. The chain recombines TRBV5-6 with TRBJ2-7; D remains ambiguous. The CDR3 coding sequence is TGTGCCAGCAGCGTATACCTAGTGAGCTACGAGCAGTACTTC. This translates into CASSVYLVSYEQYF.